A selection of T cell receptor beta chains follows, all from one sample in a study of cytomegalovirus exposure and HLA in healthy donors. Repertoires were generated with immunoSEQ multiplex PCR, while TCRdb's copy carries only in-frame clones and drops some. The sample includes just over 60,000 clones, roughly 86% of them seen just once. The source material was PBMCs. These receptors originate from a man aged 18 to 30 in good health and CMV-seronegative. Each CDR3 is given with its conserved first and last residue. The order of the fields is clone size, J gene, V gene, D gene, CDR3 protein, CDR3 DNA. D genes are given only for firm matches. Rows give clone size only sometimes, using once, few, many, or a class for an expanded clone.

clone_size: -
j_call: TRBJ2-1
v_call: TRBV7-3
d_call: -
cdr3_aa: CASSKGDPPYNEQFF
cdr3_nt: TGTGCCAGCAGCAAGGGGGACCCACCCTACAATGAGCAGTTCTTC

clone_size: few
j_call: TRBJ2-3
v_call: TRBV28
d_call: TRBD2
cdr3_aa: CASRSGLAGGYSTDTQYF
cdr3_nt: TGTGCCAGCCGATCGGGACTAGCGGGGGGATATAGCACAGATACGCAGTATTTT

clone_size: -
j_call: TRBJ2-5
v_call: TRBV5-1
d_call: TRBD2
cdr3_aa: CASSSGGLQETQYF
cdr3_nt: TGCGCCAGCTCTAGCGGGGGTCTCCAAGAGACCCAGTACTTC

clone_size: -
j_call: TRBJ2-3
v_call: TRBV25-1
d_call: -
cdr3_aa: CASRRGYTDTQYF
cdr3_nt: TGTGCCAGCAGGCGGGGATACACAGATACGCAGTATTTT

clone_size: -
j_call: TRBJ2-2
v_call: TRBV30
d_call: TRBD1
cdr3_aa: CALGGANTGELFF
cdr3_nt: TGTGCTCTAGGGGGCGCGAACACCGGGGAGCTGTTTTTT

clone_size: once
j_call: TRBJ2-7
v_call: TRBV19
d_call: -
cdr3_aa: CASSSSVSYEQYF
cdr3_nt: TGTGCCAGTAGTAGCAGCGTATCCTACGAGCAGTACTTC

clone_size: -
j_call: TRBJ1-5
v_call: TRBV28
d_call: -
cdr3_aa: CASRTRGPNQPQHF
cdr3_nt: TGTGCCAGCAGGACTCGGGGTCCCAATCAGCCCCAGCATTTT

clone_size: -
j_call: TRBJ2-5
v_call: TRBV28
d_call: -
cdr3_aa: CASSFQGGTQYF
cdr3_nt: TGTGCCAGCAGTTTCCAGGGCGGGACCCAGTACTTC

clone_size: -
j_call: TRBJ2-7
v_call: TRBV4-1
d_call: -
cdr3_aa: CASSQESVSTYEQYF
cdr3_nt: TGCGCCAGCAGCCAAGAGTCGGTAAGCACCTACGAGCAGTACTTC

clone_size: -
j_call: TRBJ2-3
v_call: TRBV6-1
d_call: -
cdr3_aa: CASSEVLVADTQYF
cdr3_nt: TGTGCCAGCAGTGAGGTACTAGTAGCCGATACGCAGTATTTT

clone_size: -
j_call: TRBJ2-5
v_call: TRBV10-3
d_call: TRBD2
cdr3_aa: CAISLSGDVEETQYF
cdr3_nt: TGTGCCATCAGTCTTAGCGGGGACGTAGAAGAGACCCAGTACTTC

clone_size: -
j_call: TRBJ1-3
v_call: TRBV10-3
d_call: -
cdr3_aa: CATRTDRSGNTIYF
cdr3_nt: TGTGCCACTCGGACAGACCGCTCTGGAAACACCATATATTTT

clone_size: -
j_call: TRBJ2-5
v_call: TRBV25-1
d_call: -
cdr3_aa: CASRRDIPETQYF
cdr3_nt: TGTGCCAGCAGGAGGGACATTCCAGAGACCCAGTACTTC

clone_size: once
j_call: TRBJ1-1
v_call: TRBV10-1
d_call: -
cdr3_aa: CASSDLQAGPNTEAFF
cdr3_nt: TGCGCCAGCAGTGATCTTCAGGCAGGGCCGAACACTGAAGCTTTCTTT

clone_size: once
j_call: TRBJ2-1
v_call: TRBV10-3
d_call: TRBD2
cdr3_aa: CAIQRTSGEYIYNEQFF
cdr3_nt: TGTGCCATCCAACGGACTAGCGGGGAGTATATTTACAATGAGCAGTTCTTC